This TCR beta chain was recovered during a study of regulatory T cells in long-lasting Graves disease. TCR beta libraries were built with iRepertoire HTBI primers and Arm-PCR of CDR3 regions. TCRdb ran MiXCR on the multiplex PCR reads and lists one entry per CDR3 protein. The sample lists fewer than 550,000 distinct CDR3 sequences; 15% to 20% were seen once. Time point indicated: newly diagnosed GD, antithyroid drugs for less than 3 months. Scientists built the TCR library using RNA that was extracted from PBMCs. A remark on this clonotype: A much larger clone sits a single nucleotide away, making a read error possible.

The CDR3 is 11 amino acids. Germline loops: CDR1 SEHNR, CDR2 FQNEAQ (reference sequence). This sample was shared with a second study, whose subject was T cells in Graves' hyperthyroidism and ophthalmopathy.

The clonotype originates from a middle-aged woman with Graves disease. The source was peripheral blood mononuclear cells (PBMCs), collected at new diagnosis, from a patient treated with antithyroid drugs. This chain uses TRBV7-9 with TRBJ1-1; D is uncertain. CDR3 DNA sequence: TGTGCCAGCGAAAAGAACACTGAAGCTTCCTTT. Its translation is CASEKNTEASF.